This T cell receptor beta chain was sequenced during a study of T cells in Graves' hyperthyroidism and ophthalmopathy. Study-wide background: The blood sample was taken at first diagnosis, before treatment began.

This clonotype was observed at least ten times. Its antigen is currently unknown. What was amplified from RNA transcripts were TCR beta CDR3 regions. Using the HTBI primer set, a first-round RT-PCR was run on the TCR CDR3. TCRdb independently ran MiXCR on the multiplex PCR reads; one entry per CDR3 protein. The sample lists about 740,000 distinct CDR3 sequences; 11% to 15% were seen once. The CDR3 contains 14 residues. V gave up 3 bases and J gave up 1 base, with 9 bases separating them. The germline V gene encodes CDR1 KGHSH and CDR2 LQKENI. Study conclusions and caveats: With a median lead of around 5.9 months before onset, the model predicted ophthalmopathy.

The receptor's source is a woman aged 18-30 years with Graves' hyperthyroidism. Material: blood. The rearrangement joins TRBV18 to TRBJ1-1, with a weak D call TRBD1 (5 bases). CDR3 amino acids: CASSPQGGNTEAFF. CDR3 bases: TGTGCCAGCTCACCGCAGGGAGGGAACACTGAAGCTTTCTTT.